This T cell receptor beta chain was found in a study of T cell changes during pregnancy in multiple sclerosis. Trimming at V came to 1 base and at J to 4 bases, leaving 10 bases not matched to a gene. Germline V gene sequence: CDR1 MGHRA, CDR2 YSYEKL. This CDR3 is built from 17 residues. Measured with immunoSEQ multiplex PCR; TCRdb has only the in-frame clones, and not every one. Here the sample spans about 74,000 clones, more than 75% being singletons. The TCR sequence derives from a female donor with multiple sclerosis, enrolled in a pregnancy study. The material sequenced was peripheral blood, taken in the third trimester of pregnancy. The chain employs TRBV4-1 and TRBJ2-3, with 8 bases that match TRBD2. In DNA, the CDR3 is TGCGCCAGCAGCCAAGGGAGCGGGGGATCCTTTGCAGATACGCAGTATTTT. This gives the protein CASSQGSGGSFADTQYF.